These 11 T cell receptor beta chains were sequenced from one sample in a study of blood T cells in healthy people across ages. A J-beta primer mix and a sample-barcoded 5' primer were used in a second PCR of roughly 6 to 11 cycles. TCRdb re-analysed the 5' RACE reads in MiXCR, keeping a single row per CDR3 protein. The data hold about a million distinct CDR3 sequences, with approximately 38% observed a single time. The source material was blood. These receptors all come from a man between 18 and 29 years old in good health.

Details on this clonotype: A much larger clone lies one base from this, so it may be a read error. V and J are TRBV20-1 and TRBJ2-5, with TRBD1 matching over 7 bases. This CDR3 contains 12 residues. Trimming cost V 7 bases and J 11 bases; bases outside gene matches: 13. Per germline, CDR1 DFQATT and CDR2 SNEGSKA (reference sequence). This CDR3 reads CSGPIQGNEQYF. CDR3 in DNA: TGCAGTGGACCAATACAGGGGAATGAGCAGTACTTC.

The CDR3 DNA follows: TGTGCCACCAGCAGAGATTGGGGGGACTATGGCTACACCTTC. Its translation: CATSRDWGDYGYTF. V usage is TRBV15 and J usage is TRBJ1-2; a possible D gene is TRBD1 (5 bases). Germline V gene sequence: CDR1 LNHNV, CDR2 YYDKDF (reference sequence). The CDR3 is 14 amino acids. Between the trimmed V and J ends, which lost 0 bases and 3 bases, there was a span of 8 bases.

The V gene is TRBV27, the J gene TRBJ2-5; 9 positions agree with TRBD1. Germline loops: CDR1 MNHEY, CDR2 SMNVEV (reference sequence). The CDR3 is 15 residues long. The J segment lost 11 bases and the V segment lost 8 bases, leaving 18 bases of the junction unmatched. The CDR3, as DNA: TGTGCCAGCGGAAGACGGGACAGGGTATCGAATGAGCAGTACTTC. Translation gives CASGRRDRVSNEQYF.

This clonotype was counted ten times or more. V usage is TRBV3-1 and J usage is TRBJ1-2; D is uncertain. Germline V gene sequence: CDR1 LGHDT, CDR2 YNNKEL (reference sequence). Trimming shortened V by 4 bases and J by 1 base, and 4 bases separated the two germline ends. This CDR3 is 12 amino acids long. For the CDR3, the DNA is TGTGCCAGCAGCCGGAGTAACTATGGCTACACCTTC. Protein product: CASSRSNYGYTF.

In this sample, this clonotype turned up a few times. The J gene is TRBJ2-3, the V gene TRBV10-3, with 7 bases fitting TRBD1. The junction had 2 bases not matched to a gene; V was cut back by 8 bases and J by 3 bases. The CDR3 covers 12 residues. Germline V gene lookup returns CDR1 ENHRY and CDR2 SYGVKD. CDR3 loop: CAIRQGTDTQYF. Here the CDR3 DNA reads TGTGCCATCCGACAGGGAACAGATACGCAGTATTTT.

This chain links TRBV29-1 with TRBJ2-1; 9 nucleotides line up with TRBD2. The germline V gene has CDR1 SQVTM and CDR2 ANQGSEA. This CDR3 spans 14 amino acids. The trim removed 1 base at V and 8 bases at J, leaving 6 bases unmatched. Written as DNA, the CDR3 is TGCAGCGTTGAAGGGCGGGGGGGCGACTATGAGCAGTTCTTC. Translated: CSVEGRGGDYEQFF.

J is TRBJ2-1 and V is TRBV3-1; D possibly corresponds to TRBD2 (7 bases). The CDR3 is 17 amino acids. Trimming removed 6 bases from V and 3 bases from J, with 21 bases in between. The germline gives CDR1 LGHDT, CDR2 YNNKEL (reference sequence). The CDR3 loop reads CASSPTYGGPRYNEQFF. CDR3 DNA sequence: TGTGCCAGCAGTCCGACATACGGGGGGCCCCGCTACAATGAGCAGTTCTTC.

This clonotype was recorded many times. The chain recombines TRBV29-1 with TRBJ1-2, with a weak D call TRBD1 (6 bases). V was pared by 5 bases and J by 7 bases, with 17 bases between. CDR3 size: 13 residues. Per the germline V gene, CDR1 is SQVTM and CDR2 is ANQGSEA. CDR3 in DNA: TGCAGCGTTCCCGAACCCACAGGGACTGGCTACACCTTC. Encoded protein: CSVPEPTGTGYTF.

V is TRBV14 and J is TRBJ2-5; possibly TRBD2 for D (5 bases). Germline CDR1 SGHDN, CDR2 FVKESK. The CDR3 runs to 15 residues. V was shortened by 1 base and J by 2 bases, with 11 bases between the two germline ends. CDR3: CASSQGAGLQETQYF. CDR3 DNA sequence: TGTGCCAGCAGCCAAGGCGCGGGCCTTCAAGAGACCCAGTACTTC.

This clonotype turned up a few times. The CDR3 spells CASSLESNDGNEQFF. CDR3 coding DNA: TGTGCCAGCAGCTTAGAATCGAACGACGGGAATGAGCAGTTCTTC. This chain links TRBV7-3 with TRBJ2-1; D ambiguous. The CDR3 loop spans 15 amino acids. The V gene lost 2 bases and the J gene lost 7 bases, with 15 bases spanning the gap. The germline V gene has CDR1 SGHTA and CDR2 FQGTGA.

V is TRBV20-1 and J is TRBJ1-6; D is uncertain. Germline lookup yields CDR1 DFQATT and CDR2 SNEGSKA (reference sequence). The V end was cut by 0 bases, the J end by 3 bases, with 12 bases between. This CDR3 region has 16 residues. The CDR3: CSAREGGQNYNSPLHF. For the CDR3, the DNA is TGCAGTGCTAGAGAAGGAGGGCAAAACTATAATTCACCCCTCCACTTT.